This T cell receptor (beta chain) stems from a study of T cell changes during pregnancy in multiple sclerosis. V lost 6 bases to trimming and J lost 4 bases, with 9 bases between them. Germline V lookup: CDR1 LNHDA, CDR2 SQIVND (reference sequence). The CDR3 spans 12 residues. Clones were sequenced by immunoSEQ multiplex PCR, and TCRdb holds only the in-frame ones, with some missing. The sample has 79,000 or so clones, about nine tenths seen once; the top ten hold 3.3%. This receptor was taken from a female donor with multiple sclerosis, enrolled in a pregnancy study. The V gene is TRBV19, the J gene TRBJ1-2; perhaps TRBD1 as D (6 bases). The sequences come from peripheral blood, collected before pregnancy. The CDR3 reads CASSRTAYGYTF. The CDR3, as DNA: TGTGCCAGTAGCCGGACAGCCTATGGCTACACCTTC.